The T cell receptor (beta chain) under discussion was sequenced for a study of CD8+CD57+ T cells in acquired aplastic anemia. Turning to the study itself: Sorted CD4+ plus CD8+ cells gave DNA averaging around 3 ug. Regarding the study as a whole: It was found that nearly 30 CD8+ CDR3 sequences were shared between patients and controls. No significant difference in CD8+ Simpson's diversity was found between patients and controls.

In the case of this clonotype: Antigen specificity is unknown.

V lost 4 bases and J 1 base, leaving 5 bases between the germline ends. Germline V gives CDR1 LNHDA, CDR2 SQIVND (reference sequence). The CDR3 spans 12 residues. Those patients picked for sequencing had displayed CD8+CD57+ cell expansion on flow cytometry. Acquired aplastic anemia of severe grade affected all patients. TCR beta VDJ and CDR3 profiles were obtained from a genomic DNA template. TCRdb processed the reads anew with MiXCR; each CDR3 protein has one entry. The data show nearly 60,000 distinct CDR3 sequences, with just over 55% seen just once and 16% held by the top ten. The receptor was isolated from a human donor with aplastic anemia. The sample comprised sorted CD4+, CD8+, or CD8+CD57+ T cells (not recorded which) from PBMCs. The chain employs TRBV19 and TRBJ2-7; D unresolved. In DNA, the CDR3 is TGTGCCAGTAGTACCAGATCCTACGAGCAGTACTTC. This encodes CASSTRSYEQYF.